This T cell receptor (beta chain) was captured by sequencing in a study of T cells in Graves' hyperthyroidism and ophthalmopathy. RNA transcripts provided the source from which TCR beta CDR3 regions were amplified. The HTBI primer set served for first-round RT-PCR of the TCR CDR3. One entry per CDR3 protein results from TCRdb running MiXCR on the multiplex PCR reads. The repertoire holds under 350,000 distinct CDR3 sequences, approximately 26% seen once, with around 30% in the top ten. This clonotype was counted at least ten times. This CDR3 has 16 amino acids. Trimming shortened V by 7 bases and J by 3 bases, and 18 bases separated the two germline ends. CDR1 and CDR2 from the germline V gene are MDHEN and SYDVKM.

The V and J genes are TRBV28 and TRBJ2-2; a possible D gene is TRBD2 (5 bases). The TCR comes from a middle-aged man with Graves' hyperthyroidism that later progressed to Graves' ophthalmopathy. The sequenced sample was blood. For the CDR3, the DNA is TGTGCCAGCAAAAAAGGAGTCAGCGGACACACCGGGGAGCTGTTTTTT. Translating gives CASKKGVSGHTGELFF. The complete variable domain, with remaining parts taken from reference TRBV28 and TRBJ2-2, reads DVKVTQSSRYLVKRTGEKVFLECVQDMDHENMFWYRQDPGLGLRLIYFSYDVKMKEKGDIPEGYSVSREKKERFSLILESASTNQTSMYLCASKKGVSGHTGELFFGEGSRLTVL.